These 3 T cell receptor beta chains came from one sample sequenced in a study of blood T cells in healthy people across ages. Together with a sample-barcoded 5' primer, a J-beta primer mix was included in a second PCR lasting roughly 6 to 12 cycles. TCRdb reprocessed the 5' RACE reads via MiXCR and lists one record per CDR3 protein. This table holds about 2 million distinct CDR3 sequences, around 50% found once. Sequenced input: blood. These receptors all stem from a woman aged 40 to 50 in good health.

The rearrangement uses TRBV25-1 and TRBJ2-4; 8 nucleotides match TRBD2. The end of the DNA is better explained by TRBJ2-5, so the J call may be wrong. From germline, CDR1 is MGHDK and CDR2 SYGVNS. This CDR3 is 16 amino acids long. The CDR3 region is CASSELAGGPMETQYF. The CDR3 DNA sequence: TGTGCCAGCAGTGAATTGGCGGGGGGCCCTATGGAGACCCAGTACTTC.

The chain uses TRBV7-2 and TRBJ2-3; D is undetermined. V lost 0 bases and J 4 bases, leaving 11 bases between the germline ends. Germline V lookup: CDR1 SGHTA, CDR2 FQGNSA. The CDR3 length is 15 residues. CDR3 region: CASSLAVPPPDTQYF. CDR3 coding DNA: TGTGCCAGCAGCTTAGCAGTGCCCCCCCCAGATACGCAGTATTTT.

This clonotype was found a few times. V and J are TRBV6-5 and TRBJ2-5, with 7 nucleotides matching TRBD2. Germline CDR1 reads MNHEY; CDR2 reads SVGAGI. J was trimmed by 0 bases and V by 8 bases; bases with no gene match: 6. This CDR3 has 14 residues. CDR3 loop: CASSYAGDQETQYF. The CDR3 DNA is TGTGCCAGCTCATATGCGGGGGACCAAGAGACCCAGTACTTC.